The 16 T cell receptor beta chains reported below all come from one sample, sequenced in a study of cytomegalovirus exposure and HLA in healthy donors (dated by TCRdb to 2016 to 2017). The library was made by the immunoSEQ multiplex PCR assay. For the multiplex PCR, a mixture combining 60 forward primers for TCR Vbeta segments and 13 reverse primers for TCR Jbeta segments was used. The table was pulled from immuneACCESS by TCRdb, which kept in-frame rearrangements only. Such tables lose some clones; where checked, under half of the loss comes from unresolved V genes, and the rest has no known cause. Here the sample has 150,000 to 200,000 clones; approximately 84% occur a single time. Of the sample, about 0.37% is held by the ten largest clones. Sequenced sample: PBMCs. These receptor sequences come from a boy under 10 years old in good health and CMV-seronegative.

This chain uses TRBV5-1 with TRBJ2-1; D might be TRBD2 (7 bases). The CDR3 extends over 16 amino acids. CDR1 is SGHRS, CDR2 YFSETQ, per germline. Trimming removed 4 bases at V and 5 bases at J, with 19 bases between. The CDR3 DNA follows: TGCGCCAGCAGCCTCACCACCCGGGGGGCCCACAATGAGCAGTTCTTC. The encoded protein is CASSLTTRGAHNEQFF. Drawing the rest from reference TRBV5-1 and TRBJ2-1, the complete variable domain is KAGVTQTPRYLIKTRGQQVTLSCSPISGHRSVSWYQQTPGQGLQFLFEYFSETQRNKGNFPGRFSGRQFSNSRSEMNVSTLELGDSALYLCASSLTTRGAHNEQFFGPGTRLTVL.

The chain uses TRBV6-5 and TRBJ2-1; TRBD1 matches 12 bases. V gave up 2 bases and J gave up 6 bases; unmatched junction bases: 2. CDR1 is MNHEY, CDR2 SVGAGI, per germline. This CDR3 has 15 amino acids. CDR3 bases: TGTGCCAGCAGTTACCGGGACAGGGGGCGCAATGAGCAGTTCTTC. Translating it yields CASSYRDRGRNEQFF.

The chain uses TRBV7-9 and TRBJ2-7; D perhaps matches TRBD2 (6 bases). The CDR3 runs to 14 residues. V dropped 0 bases and J dropped 6 bases, with 12 bases sitting between them. Germline CDR1 is SEHNR and CDR2 is FQNEAQ (reference sequence). The CDR3 nucleotides are TGTGCCAGCAGCTTAGCTGGACGGGAGTCCGAGCAGTACTTC. Translation: CASSLAGRESEQYF.

The CDR3 DNA reads as TGTGCCAGCAGTGAAGTTTCCGGGAGACGGGAAAAGAGATCCTACGAGCAGTACTTC. This translates into CASSEVSGRREKRSYEQYF. The rearrangement links TRBV2 to TRBJ2-7; D perhaps matches TRBD2 (6 bases). The germline V and J ends were trimmed by 1 base and 1 base, with 23 bases remaining between them. The CDR3 runs to 19 residues. Germline CDR1 SNHLY, CDR2 FYNNEI.

The chain joins TRBV7-9 to TRBJ1-3; TRBD1 matches at 10 bases. V was clipped by 5 bases and J by 1 base; unmatched bases: 8. This CDR3 is 17 amino acids long. The germline V gene encodes CDR1 SEHNR and CDR2 FQNEAQ (reference sequence). CDR3 DNA sequence: TGTGCCAGCAGCGCCTCCTGGACAGGGGGGTCTGGAAACACCATATATTTT. It translates to CASSASWTGGSGNTIYF.

CDR3 sequence: CASTLQGAGYGYTF. CDR3 DNA sequence: TGTGCCAGCACCCTGCAGGGGGCTGGCTATGGCTACACCTTC. The rearrangement links TRBV28 to TRBJ1-2; 8 bases align to TRBD1. CDR1 and CDR2 (germline): MDHEN, SYDVKM. J was trimmed by 4 bases and V by 7 bases; bases with no gene match: 8. This CDR3 spans 14 amino acids.

This clone was counted a few times. This chain joins TRBV6-5 and TRBJ2-7; D is unclear. The V and J ends lost 2 bases and 3 bases respectively, with 11 bases between them. CDR1 is MNHEY and CDR2 is SVGAGI in the germline V gene. The CDR3 spans 14 residues. CDR3 amino acids: CASSYMPTGYEQYF. The CDR3 bases are TGTGCCAGCAGTTACATGCCGACTGGCTACGAGCAGTACTTC.

The chain couples TRBV27 to TRBJ2-7; 7 nucleotides line up with TRBD1. The V segment lost 0 bases and the J segment 2 bases; nucleotides outside the gene matches: 4. CDR3 length: 15 residues. Germline lookup yields CDR1 MNHEY and CDR2 SMNVEV (reference sequence). CDR3 coding DNA: TGTGCCAGCAGTTTATCCGGGACAGATCCCTACGAGCAGTACTTC. Translating it yields CASSLSGTDPYEQYF.

V and J are TRBV7-9 and TRBJ2-7; D is ambiguous. The CDR3 length is 15 residues. Trimming left V 1 base short and J 2 bases short, with 12 bases between. CDR1 SEHNR and CDR2 FQNEAQ come from the germline V gene (reference sequence). The CDR3 bases are TGTGCCAGCAGCTTAGGGCAGGTACGAACCTACGAGCAGTACTTC. Protein sequence: CASSLGQVRTYEQYF.

The V and J genes are TRBV5-1 and TRBJ2-5, with a possible D match to TRBD2 (7 bases). The J call may be wrong; the DNA end is better matched by TRBJ2-7. Germline lookup yields CDR1 SGHRS and CDR2 YFSETQ. CDR3 length: 15 residues. Written as DNA, the CDR3 is TGCGCCAGCAGCAAGGGTGGGGGGGCAAGAGACGAGCAGTACTTC. Translated, it gives CASSKGGGARDEQYF.

On this clone itself: The germline gene is not matched at one end of the junction; a read error may be the cause. The chain uses TRBV7-7 and TRBJ2-1; 15 positions match TRBD2. Germline V gene sequence: CDR1 SSHAT, CDR2 FNYEAQ (reference sequence). This CDR3 has 14 residues. The CDR3 region has the DNA TGTGCTAGCAGCCCGGGACTAGCGGGAGGTGAGCAGTTCTTC. It encodes CASSPGLAGGEQFF.

In its sample, this clone was seen once. The V gene is TRBV6-1, the J gene TRBJ1-1; D not certain. This CDR3 has 14 amino acids. The V end was cut by 2 bases, the J end by 2 bases, with 9 bases between. CDR1 and CDR2 from the germline V gene are MNHNS and SASEGT. CDR3 bases: TGTGCCAGCAGTGAATCTGGCAGAAACACTGAAGCTTTCTTT. This encodes CASSESGRNTEAFF.

V is TRBV6-5 and J is TRBJ1-5; the D is unclear. CDR1 and CDR2 (germline): MNHEY, SVGAGI. The V end was cut by 8 bases, the J end by 7 bases, with 15 bases between. CDR3 length equals 13 residues. The CDR3: CASGRASGQPQHF. In nucleotides, the CDR3 is TGTGCCAGCGGGCGGGCATCTGGACAGCCCCAGCATTTT.

V is TRBV12-5 and J is TRBJ2-1; 12 nucleotides align to TRBD2. With 1 base clipped from V and 7 bases from J, the junction kept 14 bases outside the gene matches. The CDR3 covers 19 residues. From germline, CDR1 is LGHNT and CDR2 FRNRAP. This CDR3 reads CASGLALAGGPPKGNEQFF. The CDR3 nucleotides are TGTGCTAGTGGTTTGGCACTAGCGGGAGGACCACCCAAGGGGAATGAGCAGTTCTTC. Supplemented by reference TRBV12-5 and TRBJ2-1, the full variable domain reads DARVTQTPRHKVTEMGQEVTMRCQPILGHNTVFWYRQTMMQGLELLAYFRNRAPLDDSGMPKDRFSAEMPDATLATLKIQPSEPRDSAVYFCASGLALAGGPPKGNEQFFGPGTRLTVL.

The rearrangement uses TRBV5-1 and TRBJ2-2; D not resolved. CDR3 length: 15 residues. With 0 bases removed from V and 5 bases from J, the gap between germline ends came to 11 bases. Germline V gene data show CDR1 as SGHRS and CDR2 as YFSETQ. The CDR3 nucleotides are TGCGCCAGCAGCTTGGATCCGGGTAGTACCGGGGAGCTGTTTTTT. It encodes CASSLDPGSTGELFF.

The J gene is TRBJ1-4, the V gene TRBV15; the match to TRBD1 covers 7 bases. V was pared by 6 bases and J by 15 bases, with 7 bases of the junction left unmatched. CDR1 is LNHNV, CDR2 YYDKDF, per germline (reference sequence). The CDR3 extends over 11 amino acids. Written as DNA, the CDR3 is TGTGCCACCAGTATGGACAGGAAGGTGTTTTTT. This encodes CATSMDRKVFF.